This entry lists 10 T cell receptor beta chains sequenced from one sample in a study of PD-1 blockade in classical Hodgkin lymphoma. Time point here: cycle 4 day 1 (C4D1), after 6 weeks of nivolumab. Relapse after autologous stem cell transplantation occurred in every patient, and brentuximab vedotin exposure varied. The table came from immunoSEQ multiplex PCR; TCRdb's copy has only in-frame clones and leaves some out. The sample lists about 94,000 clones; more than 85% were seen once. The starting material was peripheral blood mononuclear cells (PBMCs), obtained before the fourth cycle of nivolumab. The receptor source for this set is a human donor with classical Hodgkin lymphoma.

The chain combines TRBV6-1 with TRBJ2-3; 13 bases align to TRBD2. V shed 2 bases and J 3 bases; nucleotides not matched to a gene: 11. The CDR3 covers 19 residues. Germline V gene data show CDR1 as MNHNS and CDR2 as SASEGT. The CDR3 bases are TGTGCCAGCAGTGAAAAAGGCCCGACTAGCGGGAGGACTACAGATACGCAGTATTTT. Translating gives CASSEKGPTSGRTTDTQYF.

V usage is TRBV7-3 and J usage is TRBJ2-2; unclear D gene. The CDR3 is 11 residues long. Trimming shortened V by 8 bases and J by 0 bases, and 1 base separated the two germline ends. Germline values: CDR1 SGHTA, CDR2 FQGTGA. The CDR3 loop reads CASANTGELFF. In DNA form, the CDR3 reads TGTGCCAGCGCGAACACCGGGGAGCTGTTTTTT. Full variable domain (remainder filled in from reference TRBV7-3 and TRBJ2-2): GAGVSQTPSNKVTEKGKYVELRCDPISGHTALYWYRQSLGQGPEFLIYFQGTGAADDSGLPNDRFFAVRPEGSVSTLKIQRTERGDSAVYLCASANTGELFFGEGSRLTVL.

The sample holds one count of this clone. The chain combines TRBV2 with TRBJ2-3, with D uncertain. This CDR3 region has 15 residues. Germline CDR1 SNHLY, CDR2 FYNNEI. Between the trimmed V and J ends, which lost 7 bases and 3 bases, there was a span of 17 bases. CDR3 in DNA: TGTGCCAGCATAGGGTTTCGGTCTACAACAGATACGCAGTATTTT. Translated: CASIGFRSTTDTQYF.

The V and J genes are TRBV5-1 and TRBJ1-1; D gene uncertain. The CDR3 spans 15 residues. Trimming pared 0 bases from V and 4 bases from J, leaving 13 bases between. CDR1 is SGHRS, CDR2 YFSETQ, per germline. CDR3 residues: CASSLEARVGTEAFF. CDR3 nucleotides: TGCGCCAGCAGCTTGGAGGCGAGGGTAGGCACTGAAGCTTTCTTT.

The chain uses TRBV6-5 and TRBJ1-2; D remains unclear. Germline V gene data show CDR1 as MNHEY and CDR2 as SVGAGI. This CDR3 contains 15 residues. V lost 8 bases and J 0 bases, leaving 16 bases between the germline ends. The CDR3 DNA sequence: TGTGCCAGCCGGGCACCGAGCGGGGCTAACTATGGCTACACCTTC. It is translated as CASRAPSGANYGYTF.

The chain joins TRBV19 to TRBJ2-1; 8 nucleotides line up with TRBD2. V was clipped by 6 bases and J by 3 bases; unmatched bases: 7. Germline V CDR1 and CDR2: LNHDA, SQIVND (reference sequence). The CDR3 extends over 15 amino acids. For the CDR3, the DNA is TGTGCCAGTAGCTCGGGACTAGGCGACTACAATGAGCAGTTCTTC. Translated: CASSSGLGDYNEQFF.

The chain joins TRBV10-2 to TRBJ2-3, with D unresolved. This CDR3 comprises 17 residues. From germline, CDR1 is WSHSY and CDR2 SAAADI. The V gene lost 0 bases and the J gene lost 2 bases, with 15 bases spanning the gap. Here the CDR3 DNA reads TGCGCCAGCAGTGAGTCCCCAGAGGTGGTACACACAGATACGCAGTATTTT. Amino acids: CASSESPEVVHTDTQYF.

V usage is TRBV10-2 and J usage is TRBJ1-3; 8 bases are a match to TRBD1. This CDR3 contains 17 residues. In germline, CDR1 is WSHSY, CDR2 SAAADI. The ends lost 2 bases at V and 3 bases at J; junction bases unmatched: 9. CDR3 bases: TGCGCCAGCAGTGAGAATTGGGCAGGGGGCGGTGGAAACACCATATATTTT. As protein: CASSENWAGGGGNTIYF.

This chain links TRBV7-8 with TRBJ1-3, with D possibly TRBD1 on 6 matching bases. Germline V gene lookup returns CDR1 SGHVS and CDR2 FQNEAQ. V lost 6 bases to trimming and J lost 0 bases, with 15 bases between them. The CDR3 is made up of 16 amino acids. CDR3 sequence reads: CASRSKGGVSGNTIYF. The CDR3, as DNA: TGTGCCAGCAGATCCAAGGGGGGGGTCTCTGGAAACACCATATATTTT.

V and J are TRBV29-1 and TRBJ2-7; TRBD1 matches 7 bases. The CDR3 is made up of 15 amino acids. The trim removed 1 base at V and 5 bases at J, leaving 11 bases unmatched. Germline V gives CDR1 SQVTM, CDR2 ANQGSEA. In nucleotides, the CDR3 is TGCAGCGTTGAAGGTGGGCCGACAGGGAACGACGAGCAGTACTTC. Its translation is CSVEGGPTGNDEQYF.